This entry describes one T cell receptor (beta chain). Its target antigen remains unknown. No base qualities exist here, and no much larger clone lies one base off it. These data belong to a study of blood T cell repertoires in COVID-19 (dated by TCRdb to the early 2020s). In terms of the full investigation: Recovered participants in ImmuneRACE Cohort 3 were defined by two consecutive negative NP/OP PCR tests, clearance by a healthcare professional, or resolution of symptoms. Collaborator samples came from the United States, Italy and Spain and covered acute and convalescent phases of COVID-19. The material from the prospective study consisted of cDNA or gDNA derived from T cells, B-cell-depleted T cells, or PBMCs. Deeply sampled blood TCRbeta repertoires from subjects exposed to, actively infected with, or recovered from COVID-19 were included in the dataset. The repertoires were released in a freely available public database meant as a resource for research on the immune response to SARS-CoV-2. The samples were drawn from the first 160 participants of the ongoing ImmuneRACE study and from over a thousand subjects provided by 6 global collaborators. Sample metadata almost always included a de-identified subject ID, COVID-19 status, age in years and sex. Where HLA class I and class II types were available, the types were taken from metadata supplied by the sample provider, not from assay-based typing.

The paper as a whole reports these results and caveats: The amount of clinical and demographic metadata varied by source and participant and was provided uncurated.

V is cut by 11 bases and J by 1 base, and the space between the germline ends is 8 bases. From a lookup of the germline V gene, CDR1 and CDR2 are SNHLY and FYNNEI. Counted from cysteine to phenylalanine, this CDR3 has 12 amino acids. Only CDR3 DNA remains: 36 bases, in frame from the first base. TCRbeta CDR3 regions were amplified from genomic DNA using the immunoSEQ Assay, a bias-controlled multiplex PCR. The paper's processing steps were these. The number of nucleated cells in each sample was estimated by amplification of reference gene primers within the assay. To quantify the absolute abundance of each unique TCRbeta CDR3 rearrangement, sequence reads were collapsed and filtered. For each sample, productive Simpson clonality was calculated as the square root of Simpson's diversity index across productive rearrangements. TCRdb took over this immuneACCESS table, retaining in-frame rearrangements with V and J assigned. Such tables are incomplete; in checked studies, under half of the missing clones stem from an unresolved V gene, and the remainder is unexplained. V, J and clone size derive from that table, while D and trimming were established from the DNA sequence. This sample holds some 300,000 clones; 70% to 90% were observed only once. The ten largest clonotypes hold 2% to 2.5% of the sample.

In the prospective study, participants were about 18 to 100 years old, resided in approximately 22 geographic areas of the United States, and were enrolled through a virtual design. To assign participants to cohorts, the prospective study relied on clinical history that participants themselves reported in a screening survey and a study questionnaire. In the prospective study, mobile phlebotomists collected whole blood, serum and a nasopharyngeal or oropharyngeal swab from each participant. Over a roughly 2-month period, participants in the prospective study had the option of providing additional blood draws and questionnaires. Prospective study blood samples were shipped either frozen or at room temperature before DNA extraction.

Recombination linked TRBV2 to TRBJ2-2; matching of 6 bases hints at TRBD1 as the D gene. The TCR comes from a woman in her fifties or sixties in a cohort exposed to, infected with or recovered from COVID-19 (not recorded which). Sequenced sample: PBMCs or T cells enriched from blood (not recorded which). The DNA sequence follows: TGTGCCCGAGGGGGGAACACCGGGGAGCTGTTTTTT. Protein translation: CARGGNTGELFF. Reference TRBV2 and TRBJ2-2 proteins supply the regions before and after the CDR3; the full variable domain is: EPEVTQTPSHQVTQMGQEVILRCVPISNHLYFYWYRQILGQKVEFLVSFYNNEISEKSEIFDDQFSVERPDGSNFTLKIRSTKLEDSAMYFCARGGNTGELFFGEGSRLTVL.